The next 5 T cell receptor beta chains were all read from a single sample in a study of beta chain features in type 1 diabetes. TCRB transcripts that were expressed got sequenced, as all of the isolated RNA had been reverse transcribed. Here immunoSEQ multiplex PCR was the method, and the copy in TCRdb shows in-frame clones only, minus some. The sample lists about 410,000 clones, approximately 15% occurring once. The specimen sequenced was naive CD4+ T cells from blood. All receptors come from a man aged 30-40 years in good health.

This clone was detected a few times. The CDR3 sequence: CASSLEAANTEAFF. CDR3 DNA: TGTGCCAGCAGCTTGGAGGCAGCGAACACTGAAGCTTTCTTT. The J gene is TRBJ1-1, the V gene TRBV5-4; D gene ambiguous. Germline values: CDR1 SGHNT, CDR2 YYREEE (reference sequence). The V gene lost 0 bases and the J gene lost 1 base, with 7 bases spanning the gap. The CDR3 length is 14 residues.

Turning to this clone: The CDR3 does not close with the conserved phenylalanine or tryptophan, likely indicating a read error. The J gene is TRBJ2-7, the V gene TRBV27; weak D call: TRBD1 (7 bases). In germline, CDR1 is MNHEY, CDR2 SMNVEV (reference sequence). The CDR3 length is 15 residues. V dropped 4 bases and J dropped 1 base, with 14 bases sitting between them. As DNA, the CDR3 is TGTGCCAGCAGTTCAAAGACAGGGAGGTCCTACGAGCAGTACCTC. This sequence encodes CASSSKTGRSYEQYL.

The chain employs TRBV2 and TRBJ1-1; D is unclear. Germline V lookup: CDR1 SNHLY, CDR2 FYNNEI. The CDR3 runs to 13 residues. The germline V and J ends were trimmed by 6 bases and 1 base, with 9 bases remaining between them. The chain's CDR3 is CASRAEGNTEAFF. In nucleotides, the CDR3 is TGTGCCAGCAGGGCTGAAGGGAACACTGAAGCTTTCTTT.

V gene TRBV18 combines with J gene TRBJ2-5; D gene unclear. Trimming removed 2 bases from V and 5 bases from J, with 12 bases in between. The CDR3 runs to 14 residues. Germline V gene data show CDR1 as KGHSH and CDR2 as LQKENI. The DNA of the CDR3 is TGTGCCAGCTCACCATCTATAGATTCGGAGACCCAGTACTTC. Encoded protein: CASSPSIDSETQYF.

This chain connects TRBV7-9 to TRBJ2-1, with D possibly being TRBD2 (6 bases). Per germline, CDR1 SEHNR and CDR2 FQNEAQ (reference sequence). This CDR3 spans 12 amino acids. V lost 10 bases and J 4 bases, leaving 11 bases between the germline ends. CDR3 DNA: TGTGCCACTGGGCGGGAATACAATGAGCAGTTCTTC. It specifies CATGREYNEQFF.